The 22 T cell receptor beta chains below all came from one sample that was sequenced in a study of graft-versus-host responses after intestinal transplantation. TCRdb keeps only in-frame clones here, not all; method: immunoSEQ multiplex PCR. The table records around 37,000 clones, roughly four fifths of them present only once. The sample was PBMCs, taken more than 950 days after transplant. All receptors come from a human patient who received an intestinal transplant, so some T cells may come from the graft donor.

This clone was picked up a small number of times. The chain combines TRBV6-5 with TRBJ2-7, with a weak D call TRBD1 (5 bases). Trimming took 2 bases from V and 6 from J, leaving 11 bases between them. Germline V CDR1 and CDR2: MNHEY, SVGAGI. This CDR3 is built from 13 residues. This CDR3 is CASSYGQGREQYF. CDR3 DNA: TGTGCCAGCAGTTACGGGCAGGGTCGCGAGCAGTACTTC.

V and J are TRBV5-5 and TRBJ1-4; weak D call: TRBD1 (6 bases). The CDR3 contains 13 residues. The V and J ends lost 7 bases and 7 bases respectively, with 14 bases between them. Germline V CDR1 and CDR2: SGHKS, YYEKEE (reference sequence). CDR3 amino acids: CASSPGAGEKLFF. CDR3 sequence (DNA): TGTGCCAGCTCCCCAGGGGCTGGTGAAAAACTGTTTTTT.

The chain carries TRBV28 and TRBJ1-6; D uncertain. V was pared by 7 bases and J by 7 bases, with 11 bases between. The CDR3 is made up of 13 amino acids. The germline gives CDR1 MDHEN, CDR2 SYDVKM. Here the CDR3 DNA reads TGTGCCAGCAACCGGGCCTCGAATTCACCCCTCCACTTT. This codes for CASNRASNSPLHF.

This chain joins TRBV21-1 and TRBJ2-7; the table's D gene call, TRBD1, was not cross checked with the DNA. TRBV21-1 corresponds to a pseudogene. The CDR3 is 15 amino acids. The CDR3 here is CASSKAGAADGEQYF. In DNA form, the CDR3 reads TGTGCCAGCAGCAAAGCGGGGGCGGCCGACGGGGAGCAGTACTTC.

In its sample, this clone was seen a few times. The chain is built from TRBV18 and TRBJ2-5; 16 nucleotides match TRBD2. Germline V lookup: CDR1 KGHSH, CDR2 LQKENI. CDR3 length: 20 residues. Trimming at V came to 4 bases and at J to 5 bases, leaving 16 bases not matched to a gene. In nucleotides, the CDR3 is TGTGCCAGCTCACAGATGCCGGGACTAGCGGGAGGGCCGAGTCTTGAGACCCAGTACTTC. It specifies CASSQMPGLAGGPSLETQYF.

This chain connects TRBV7-2 to TRBJ1-2, with D unclear. Trimming took 1 base from V and 5 from J, leaving 8 bases between them. The CDR3 is 13 residues long. Germline values: CDR1 SGHTA, CDR2 FQGNSA. CDR3 amino acids: CASSLDVDYGYTF. In nucleotides, the CDR3 is TGTGCCAGCAGCTTAGATGTGGATTATGGCTACACCTTC.

The J gene is TRBJ1-5, the V gene TRBV28; D is unclear. Germline CDR1 reads MDHEN; CDR2 reads SYDVKM. Trimming took off 1 base at V and 1 base at J, with 14 bases between the two ends. CDR3 length equals 17 residues. The CDR3 nucleotides read TGTGCCAGCAGTTTATTCGACTGGACGGTAAGCAATCAGCCCCAGCATTTT. It specifies CASSLFDWTVSNQPQHF.

This sequence joins TRBV19 and TRBJ1-2; D is possibly TRBD1 (6 bases). The germline V and J ends were trimmed by 7 bases and 6 bases, with 15 bases remaining between them. Germline V gene sequence: CDR1 LNHDA, CDR2 SQIVND (reference sequence). CDR3 length: 13 residues. CDR3 nucleotides: TGTGCCAGTACCGACAGGCGCCCTGATGGCTACACCTTC. As protein: CASTDRRPDGYTF.

V is TRBV18 and J is TRBJ2-3; D is uncertain. V lost 1 base and J lost 0, with 14 bases in between. In germline, CDR1 is KGHSH, CDR2 LQKENI. The CDR3 sequence is 17 residues long. The CDR3 nucleotides are TGTGCCAGCTCACCACGTCCGTCGGAGCCTAGCACAGATACGCAGTATTTT. It is translated as CASSPRPSEPSTDTQYF.

This rearrangement joins TRBV5-1 to TRBJ2-5, with D tentatively TRBD2 (6 bases). Germline CDR1 SGHRS, CDR2 YFSETQ. The V end lost 4 bases, the J end lost 5 bases, and 18 bases lay between the germline ends. CDR3 size: 15 residues. The CDR3 loop reads CASSALAAGFETQYF. The DNA for the CDR3 is TGCGCCAGCAGCGCACTAGCTGCGGGATTCGAGACCCAGTACTTC.

In DNA, the CDR3 is TGTGCCAGCACCTCGAGGAACACCATATATTTT. The encoded protein is CASTSRNTIYF. The chain recombines TRBV11-2 with TRBJ1-3; no definite D call. CDR1 and CDR2 from the germline V gene are SGHAT and FQNNGV. The CDR3 is 11 amino acids. V dropped 7 bases and J dropped 7 bases, with 8 bases sitting between them.

This clone was seen a handful of times. This chain links TRBV6-1 with TRBJ2-7; 10 bases are a match to TRBD2. J lost 3 bases, V lost 0 bases, and 2 bases had no gene match. The germline V gene encodes CDR1 MNHNS and CDR2 SASEGT. The CDR3 extends over 15 amino acids. CDR3 DNA sequence: TGTGCCAGCAGTGAAGCGCCTAGCGGGAGCTACGAGCAGTACTTC. It encodes CASSEAPSGSYEQYF.

The V call is TRBV28, the J call TRBJ1-2; D may be TRBD1 (5 bases). This CDR3 is built from 13 residues. The germline CDR1 and CDR2 sequences are MDHEN and SYDVKM. Deletions cut 2 bases from V and 8 bases from J, with 12 bases between. CDR3 region: CASSLGDPGGYTF. The CDR3 bases are TGTGCCAGCAGTTTAGGGGACCCCGGGGGCTACACCTTC.

The chain has TRBV28 and TRBJ2-3; tentative D call: TRBD2 (6 bases). CDR3 size: 15 residues. Germline CDR1 reads MDHEN; CDR2 reads SYDVKM. V was cut by 4 bases and J by 4 bases, with 15 bases left in between. The CDR3 spells CASSWGTPGADTQYF. The CDR3 bases are TGTGCCAGCAGTTGGGGGACGCCGGGGGCAGATACGCAGTATTTT.

CDR3 loop: CASSPQAYEQYF. CDR3 bases: TGTGCCAGCAGCCCCCAGGCTTACGAGCAGTACTTC. The V gene is TRBV7-6, the J gene TRBJ2-7; D is ambiguous. V was cut by 5 bases and J by 4 bases, with 9 bases left in between. Germline V gene lookup returns CDR1 SGHVS and CDR2 FNYEAQ. The CDR3 sequence is 12 residues long.

The chain is built from TRBV28 and TRBJ1-2, with D hard to call. CDR1 and CDR2 (germline): MDHEN, SYDVKM. V was cut by 8 bases and J by 1 base, with 11 bases left in between. This CDR3 is 13 amino acids long. Here the CDR3 reads CASGQSFNYGYTF. DNA for the CDR3: TGTGCCAGCGGGCAGAGTTTTAACTATGGCTACACCTTC.

The chain combines TRBV6-5 with TRBJ1-4; D is perhaps TRBD1 (6 bases). CDR3 length equals 13 residues. V was cut by 9 bases and J by 5 bases, with 13 bases left in between. CDR1 and CDR2 (germline): MNHEY, SVGAGI. Here the CDR3 DNA reads TGTGCCAGTCAGGGGCTAGAGAATGAAAAACTGTTTTTT. The encoded protein is CASQGLENEKLFF.

This chain uses TRBV28 with TRBJ1-2; possibly TRBD1 for D (6 bases). V dropped 2 bases and J dropped 4 bases, with 17 bases sitting between them. The CDR3 spans 16 residues. Germline CDR1 is MDHEN and CDR2 is SYDVKM. The CDR3 is CASSLAAGGRFYGYTF. Written as DNA, the CDR3 is TGTGCCAGCAGTTTAGCCGCGGGGGGGCGTTTCTATGGCTACACCTTC.

The CDR3 DNA sequence: TGTGCCAGCAATTCACTAGCGGCCCAAGAGACCCAGTACTTC. Translated: CASNSLAAQETQYF. The chain joins TRBV2 to TRBJ2-5; 8 positions agree with TRBD2. The V and J ends lost 7 bases and 1 base, in that order; junction bases with no gene match: 5. The CDR3 contains 14 residues. Germline V gives CDR1 SNHLY, CDR2 FYNNEI.

The chain carries TRBV11-2 and TRBJ2-1; D is unresolved. The germline V gene encodes CDR1 SGHAT and CDR2 FQNNGV. Trimming cost V 1 base and J 7 bases, with 2 bases left between them. This CDR3 has 11 amino acids. CDR3 DNA: TGTGCCAGCAGCTTAGCGAATGAGCAGTTCTTC. Its translation: CASSLANEQFF.

The genes are TRBV5-4 and TRBJ2-4; 9 bases match TRBD2. With V trimmed by 4 bases and J by 2 bases, 10 bases remained unmatched. The CDR3 spans 17 residues. Germline CDR1 reads SGHNT; CDR2 reads YYREEE (reference sequence). CDR3 protein: CASSPRGGGASKNIQYF. Written as DNA, the CDR3 is TGTGCCAGCAGCCCTCGTGGCGGGGGGGCCTCCAAAAACATTCAGTACTTC.

V and J are TRBV27 and TRBJ1-2, with D perhaps TRBD1 (5 bases). CDR3 size: 15 residues. In germline, CDR1 is MNHEY, CDR2 SMNVEV (reference sequence). Trimming removed 0 bases at V and 6 bases at J, with 14 bases between. DNA of the CDR3: TGTGCCAGCAGTTTATCTAGGGACTCGGTGAATGGCTACACCTTC. This sequence encodes CASSLSRDSVNGYTF.